The source of this T cell receptor beta chain is a study of blood T cells in healthy people across ages. Across the study: Capture via template switching afforded approximately one barcoded beta molecule per two T cells.

On this clonotype: Its specificity is not known.

Researchers isolated at least 7 million PBMCs per sample. Per sample, at least 6 micrograms of total RNA were extracted. The authors ran a second PCR of roughly 6 to 12 cycles using a sample-barcoded 5' primer and a J-beta primer mix. MiXCR, run by TCRdb on the 5' RACE reads, gives a single entry per CDR3 protein. The table lists hundreds of thousands of distinct CDR3 sequences, approximately 67% of them singletons. Germline CDR1 MGHDK, CDR2 SYGVNS. V was pared by 2 bases and J by 5 bases, with 13 bases between. The CDR3 has 15 residues. Study observations and caveats: A roughly linear fall in TCR beta diversity per million T cells was seen with increasing age.

This sequence was found in a man aged 25 to 45 in good health. The sequencing input was blood. The chain combines TRBV25-1 with TRBJ2-1, with a possible D match to TRBD1 (5 bases). In nucleotides, the CDR3 is TGTGCCAGCAGTGAAGTAGGGTGGGGCGACAATGAGCAGTTCTTC. Translation gives CASSEVGWGDNEQFF.